This T cell receptor (beta chain) was identified in a study of blood T cell repertoires in COVID-19. Turning to the study itself: There were acute and convalescent COVID-19 samples, and they came from the United States, Italy and Spain.

Germline lookup yields CDR1 MDHEN and CDR2 SYDVKM. The CDR3 extends over 15 amino acids. Germline trimming cut 5 bases from V and 5 bases from J; bases unmatched to any gene: 9. Original analysis: For nucleated cells, counts were estimated from reference gene primer amplification. Sequenced by immunoSEQ multiplex PCR; TCRdb stores in-frame clones only, minus some. V, J and clone size reflect that table, while D and trimming were determined from the DNA. The sample records some 80,000 clones, around 74% being singletons. The V and J genes are TRBV28 and TRBJ1-5, with 7 bases lining up with TRBD1. This TCR derives from a woman older than 75 with active or convalescent COVID-19. The source material was peripheral blood. CDR3 sequence reads: CASSHRTGGHQPQHF. CDR3 coding DNA: TGTGCCAGCAGTCATAGGACAGGAGGCCATCAGCCCCAGCATTTT.